These T cell receptor beta chains were read from a single sample in a study of identical twins. MiXCR was run by TCRdb on the 5' RACE reads, yielding one entry per CDR3 protein. The sample holds around 690,000 distinct CDR3 sequences; around 20% are singletons and the top ten take over 4%. This sample also belongs to another study, concerning T cells expressing NK-cell markers.

Sequenced input: PBMCs. These receptors all come from a woman younger than 30 in good health. CDR3s include the opening cysteine and the closing phenylalanine or tryptophan. Each record gives: V gene, J gene, D gene, clone size, CDR3 protein, CDR3 DNA. D genes are given only for firm matches. Size is stated for part of the rows, as once, few or many counts, or as a class when the clone is expanded.

>TRBV10-3|TRBJ2-7|TRBD2|-
CAISSGVTPYEQYF
TGTGCCATCAGTAGCGGGGTAACACCCTACGAGCAGTACTTC
>TRBV4-2|TRBJ2-1|-|-
CASSQGWSEEQFF
TGTGCCAGCAGCCAAGGATGGTCAGAAGAGCAGTTCTTC
>TRBV6-2/TRBV6-3|TRBJ2-1|-|-
CASYDYNEQFF
TGTGCCAGCTACGATTACAATGAGCAGTTCTTC
>TRBV18|TRBJ2-5|-|many
CASSPWTAETQYF
TGTGCCAGCTCACCATGGACAGCGGAGACCCAGTACTTC
>TRBV20-1|TRBJ2-1|-|few
CSARDPASGSYNEQFF
TGCAGTGCTAGAGATCCGGCCAGCGGCTCCTACAATGAGCAGTTCTTC
>TRBV20-1|TRBJ2-1|TRBD2|many
CSAGTSGASTEFF
TGCAGTGCTGGGACTAGCGGGGCATCCACGGAGTTCTTC
>TRBV18|TRBJ2-7|-|few
CASSPWTDSYEQYF
TGTGCCAGCTCACCTTGGACAGATTCCTACGAGCAGTACTTC
>TRBV14|TRBJ2-2|-|-
CASSPQGLGELFF
TGTGCCAGCAGCCCACAGGGCTTGGGGGAGCTGTTTTTT
>TRBV4-3|TRBJ2-2|-|-
CASSQVHANTGELFF
TGCGCCAGCAGCCAAGTACACGCGAACACCGGGGAGCTGTTTTTT
>TRBV5-5|TRBJ2-3|-|once
CASSFPWDSVERADTQYF
TGTGCCAGCAGCTTTCCATGGGACTCAGTCGAACGTGCGGATACGCAGTATTTT
>TRBV2|TRBJ2-1|-|-
CASNGRGSYNEQFF
TGTGCCAGCAACGGGAGAGGGTCCTACAATGAGCAGTTCTTC
>TRBV7-9|TRBJ1-5|-|few
CASREAGDIQHF
TGTGCCAGCAGGGAGGCGGGGGACATCCAGCATTTT
>TRBV12-3/TRBV12-4|TRBJ2-2|TRBD2|-
CASRGGLAIGELFF
TGTGCCAGCAGGGGGGGACTAGCGATCGGGGAGCTGTTTTTT
>TRBV5-1|TRBJ2-3|-|many
CASSLVGANTDTQYF
TGCGCCAGCAGCTTGGTCGGGGCCAACACAGATACGCAGTATTTT
>TRBV5-1|TRBJ1-1|-|many
CASSLEGGNTEAFF
TGCGCCAGCAGCTTGGAGGGGGGGAACACTGAAGCTTTCTTT
>TRBV20-1|TRBJ2-5|-|-
CSATSPAGVGETQYF
TGCAGTGCTACCTCCCCTGCCGGGGTGGGGGAGACCCAGTACTTC
>TRBV20-1|TRBJ2-1|TRBD2|few
CSARDLAGGPRMNEQFF
TGCAGTGCTAGAGATCTTGCGGGAGGGCCGCGCATGAATGAGCAGTTCTTC